The 25 T cell receptor beta chains below come from one sample, sequenced in a study of blood T cells in healthy people across ages. Through a sample-barcoded 5' primer and a J-beta primer mix, a second PCR was run for roughly 6 to 11 cycles. TCRdb reprocessed the 5' RACE reads with MiXCR, giving one entry per CDR3 protein. The sample lists some 1.8 million distinct CDR3 sequences, about two fifths seen once, with more than 20% in the top ten. The sequenced material came from blood. The receptors were gathered from a human donor in good health.

A remark on this clonotype: Germline and junction disagree at one end, which may indicate a read error. This chain uses TRBV9 with TRBJ2-7; TRBD2 aligns across 7 bases. From germline, CDR1 is SGDLS and CDR2 YYNGEE. The CDR3 is 14 residues long. DNA for the CDR3: TGTGCCAGCAGCGTGGCAGGGACTACCTACGGGCAGTACTTC. Amino acids: CASSVAGTTYGQYF.

The CDR3 is CASSQTSLVTHTDTQYF. The CDR3 DNA reads TGCGCCAGCAGCCAAACGTCTCTAGTTACTCACACAGATACGCAGTATTTT. This sequence joins TRBV4-1 and TRBJ2-3; D gene ambiguous. From germline, CDR1 is MGHRA and CDR2 YSYEKL. V gave up 2 bases and J gave up 2 bases, with 17 bases separating them. This CDR3 has 17 residues.

This clonotype was counted a few times. The rearrangement joins TRBV7-6 to TRBJ1-2; unclear D gene. The germline gives CDR1 SGHVS, CDR2 FNYEAQ. This CDR3 is built from 13 residues. V was pared by 1 base and J by 7 bases, with 10 bases between. The CDR3 loop reads CASSLGSEVGYTF. The CDR3, as DNA: TGTGCCAGCAGCTTAGGGTCGGAAGTTGGCTACACCTTC. The full variable domain, completed using reference TRBV7-6 and TRBJ1-2, is GAGVSQSPRYKVTKRGQDVALRCDPISGHVSLYWYRQALGQGPEFLTYFNYEAQQDKSGLPNDRFSAERPEGSISTLTIQRTEQRDSAMYRCASSLGSEVGYTFGSGTRLTVV.

The chain recombines TRBV29-1 with TRBJ2-1; 10 bases align to TRBD2. V shed 4 bases, J shed 4 bases, and the junction held 4 bases outside the gene matches. CDR3 length equals 14 residues. Per germline, CDR1 SQVTM and CDR2 ANQGSEA. CDR3 protein: CSVVTSGRYNEQFF. The CDR3 DNA reads TGCAGCGTTGTGACTAGCGGGCGATACAATGAGCAGTTCTTC.

The chain couples TRBV12-3 or TRBV12-4 to TRBJ1-1, with D uncertain. There are 13 residues in the CDR3. V was trimmed by 3 bases and J by 7 bases, leaving 12 bases between them. The CDR3 reads CASSLVERREAFF. DNA of the CDR3: TGTGCCAGCAGTTTGGTCGAGCGACGTGAAGCTTTCTTT.

The chain couples TRBV28 to TRBJ2-3; D gene unclear. CDR3 length: 15 amino acids. Germline CDR1 and CDR2: MDHEN and SYDVKM. The V and J ends lost 6 bases and 0 bases respectively, with 13 bases between them. CDR3 region: CASSGRVLSTDTQYF. The CDR3 nucleotides read TGTGCCAGCAGCGGAAGAGTACTGAGCACAGATACGCAGTATTTT.

This clonotype was observed a few times. J is TRBJ2-7 and V is TRBV5-1; maybe TRBD1 (6 bases). The V end was cut by 4 bases, the J end by 0 bases, with 14 bases between. The CDR3 is made up of 15 amino acids. Germline-derived CDR1 and CDR2 are SGHRS and YFSETQ. CDR3 DNA sequence: TGCGCCAGCAGCCCAATCAGGGGAAGCTCCTACGAGCAGTACTTC. This gives the protein CASSPIRGSSYEQYF.

A few counts support this clonotype. The chain employs TRBV4-1 and TRBJ2-5, with TRBD1 identical over 7 bases. Unmatched junction bases numbered 5, after V lost 2 bases and J lost 5 bases. This CDR3 has 14 amino acids. Germline CDR1 MGHRA, CDR2 YSYEKL. The CDR3 protein is CASSQYTGEETQYF. CDR3 in DNA: TGCGCCAGCAGCCAATATACAGGGGAGGAGACCCAGTACTTC.

This clonotype has only one observation. The junction does not match germline at one end; this may be a read error. This chain joins TRBV4-3 and TRBJ2-5; TRBD2 matches 12 bases. Germline V gives CDR1 LGHNA, CDR2 YSLEER. The CDR3 is 17 residues long. The CDR3 coding sequence is TGCGCCGGCAGCCCTCGGACTAGCGGGGCATTCCAAGAGACCCAGTACTTC. It yields the protein CAGSPRTSGAFQETQYF.

This chain uses TRBV7-9 with TRBJ1-1; TRBD1 aligns across 8 bases. CDR1 and CDR2 from the germline V gene are SEHNR and FQNEAQ (reference sequence). CDR3 length equals 16 residues. Losses at the gene ends were 5 bases for V and 4 bases for J; bases not matched to a gene: 12. CDR3 nucleotide sequence: TGTGCCAGCAGCCGAGGACCGACAGGGGAGAGCACTGAAGCTTTCTTT. It specifies CASSRGPTGESTEAFF.

This sequence joins TRBV6-2 or TRBV6-3 and TRBJ1-5, with D possibly being TRBD1 (6 bases). The CDR3 totals 12 residues. Between the trimmed V and J ends, which lost 6 bases and 5 bases, there was a span of 8 bases. Per the germline V gene, CDR1 is MNHEY and CDR2 is SVGEGT. The CDR3 is CASRDSHQPQHF. In DNA, the CDR3 is TGTGCCAGCAGGGACAGCCATCAGCCCCAGCATTTT.

This clonotype was seen only a few times. The CDR3 region is CASSYSSQTQYF. CDR3 nucleotides: TGTGCCAGCAGTTACTCGAGTCAGACCCAGTACTTC. This chain links TRBV6-2 or TRBV6-3 with TRBJ2-5, with D hard to call. Trimming took off 0 bases at V and 6 bases at J, with 5 bases between the two ends. The CDR3 is 12 amino acids. The germline CDR1 and CDR2 sequences are MNHEY and SVGEGT.

This clonotype was counted once. V and J are TRBV3-1 and TRBJ1-5; a weak D match, TRBD1 (5 bases). Trimming left V 1 base short and J 5 bases short, with 18 bases between. The CDR3 spans 17 residues. Germline lookup yields CDR1 LGHDT and CDR2 YNNKEL (reference sequence). DNA for the CDR3: TGTGCCAGCAGCCAAGGGGTAGGCAGGGAGTTTTATCAGCCCCAGCATTTT. Translated: CASSQGVGREFYQPQHF.

This chain uses TRBV10-3 with TRBJ2-5; D possibly matches TRBD1 or TRBD2 (6 bases each). The DNA end is a closer match to TRBJ2-7, so the J assignment may be wrong. Germline loops: CDR1 ENHRY, CDR2 SYGVKD. This CDR3 is 14 amino acids long. The CDR3 nucleotides read TGTGCCATCAGTGAGCTGATAAGGGGGGCCGAGCAGTACTTC. The encoded protein is CAISELIRGAEQYF.

The chain recombines TRBV20-1 with TRBJ1-4, with D possibly being TRBD1 (6 bases). V was pared by 0 bases and J by 11 bases, with 19 bases between. Germline V gene sequence: CDR1 DFQATT, CDR2 SNEGSKA (reference sequence). This CDR3 spans 15 amino acids. The CDR3: CSARDQLRGAGKLFF. CDR3 coding DNA: TGCAGTGCTAGAGACCAACTAAGGGGGGCAGGGAAACTGTTTTTT.

This clonotype was counted between two and nine times. The chain links TRBV29-1 to TRBJ2-1; tentatively, D is TRBD2 (6 bases). CDR3 length: 15 residues. Germline CDR1 is SQVTM and CDR2 is ANQGSEA. V gave up 3 bases and J gave up 7 bases, with 19 bases separating them. The CDR3 reads CSVDLAVYDPNEQFF. Here the CDR3 DNA reads TGCAGCGTTGATTTAGCGGTTTATGACCCGAATGAGCAGTTCTTC.

This clonotype occurred once. The chain employs TRBV5-1 and TRBJ2-5; perhaps TRBD1 as D (6 bases). Germline V gene data show CDR1 as SGHRS and CDR2 as YFSETQ. This CDR3 is 13 amino acids long. V was clipped by 5 bases and J by 0 bases, with 8 bases between them. Here the CDR3 DNA reads TGCGCCAGCAGGGGGGCTTACCAAGAGACCCAGTACTTC. It specifies CASRGAYQETQYF.

CDR3 nucleotides: TGCGGCGCCGACAGGGAGGGCACAGATACGCAGTATTTT. This codes for CGADREGTDTQYF. V gene TRBV29-1 combines with J gene TRBJ2-3; maybe TRBD1 (7 bases). CDR1 and CDR2 from the germline V gene are SQVTM and ANQGSEA. The length of the CDR3 is 13 residues.

The rearrangement joins TRBV12-3 or TRBV12-4 to TRBJ2-7; D is perhaps TRBD2 (6 bases). V was cut by 5 bases and J by 2 bases, with 10 bases left in between. This CDR3 is built from 13 residues. The CDR3 DNA sequence: TGTGCCAGCAGTCCGACTAGTCCCTACGAGCAGTACTTC. Its translation is CASSPTSPYEQYF.

V and J are TRBV7-9 and TRBJ1-2; unclear D gene. The CDR3 is 13 amino acids. The germline CDR1 and CDR2 sequences are SEHNR and FQNEAQ (reference sequence). V was clipped by 2 bases and J by 5 bases, with 9 bases between them. The CDR3 DNA reads TGTGCCAGCAGCTTACCTGGGAAATATGGCTACACCTTC. Translating gives CASSLPGKYGYTF.

The rearrangement joins TRBV7-9 to TRBJ2-1; 7 bases line up with TRBD2. Per the germline V gene, CDR1 is SEHNR and CDR2 is FQNEAQ (reference sequence). V gave up 2 bases and J gave up 8 bases; unmatched junction bases: 12. This CDR3 has 16 residues. CDR3: CASSLKAGLGEDEQFF. The CDR3 bases are TGTGCCAGCAGCTTAAAAGCGGGGCTAGGAGAGGATGAGCAGTTCTTC.

The V and J genes are TRBV7-2 and TRBJ2-3; D is tentatively TRBD1 or TRBD2 (6 bases each). The CDR3 has 16 amino acids. Trimming removed 4 bases at V and 3 bases at J, with 17 bases between. Looked up from germline, CDR1 is SGHTA and CDR2 is FQGNSA. CDR3 coding DNA: TGTGCCAGCAGCTCCTCCGGGAGTAGGGGGACAGATACGCAGTATTTT. Translated: CASSSSGSRGTDTQYF.

This clonotype was counted only a few times. This chain joins TRBV29-1 and TRBJ2-5; D is unclear. V lost 7 bases and J lost 1, with 13 bases in between. The CDR3 has 13 amino acids. Germline V gene lookup returns CDR1 SQVTM and CDR2 ANQGSEA. CDR3 coding DNA: TGCAGCGCCACCGGATGGGCCCAAGAGACCCAGTACTTC. Translated: CSATGWAQETQYF.

The chain carries TRBV4-1 and TRBJ2-7, with D perhaps matching TRBD2 (6 bases). Germline lookup yields CDR1 MGHRA and CDR2 YSYEKL. The CDR3 is made up of 13 amino acids. The germline V and J ends were trimmed by 3 bases and 6 bases, with 12 bases remaining between them. CDR3 bases: TGCGCCAGCAGCCAGGGGACTCCTGGCGAGCAGTACTTC. Amino acids: CASSQGTPGEQYF.

This clonotype was detected only a few times. The chain is built from TRBV4-1 and TRBJ1-2; a possible D gene is TRBD1 (5 bases). The CDR3 length is 19 residues. V was trimmed by 0 bases and J by 7 bases, leaving 27 bases between them. Per the germline V gene, CDR1 is MGHRA and CDR2 is YSYEKL. Here the CDR3 DNA reads TGCGCCAGCAGCCAAGATGGGCAGGGTAGATCGAGTGGGGTTTCTGGCTACACCTTC. Encoded protein: CASSQDGQGRSSGVSGYTF.